Listed here are 14 T cell receptor beta chains from one sample, sequenced in a study of T cells in localized non-small cell lung cancer. Clones were read by immunoSEQ multiplex PCR, and TCRdb kept only the in-frame ones, dropping some. The sample carries roughly 13,000 clones, about 92% recorded once. The sequences come from peripheral blood mononuclear cells, collected before any cancer treatment. Receptors were obtained from a man aged 35-69 years with stage III lung adenocarcinoma.

The genes are TRBV5-1 and TRBJ1-3, with D hard to call. The CDR3 is made up of 16 amino acids. Per germline, CDR1 SGHRS and CDR2 YFSETQ. Trimming removed 2 bases from V and 4 bases from J, with 16 bases in between. The CDR3 sequence: CASSFGLFESGNTIYF. CDR3 nucleotide sequence: TGCGCCAGCAGCTTCGGATTATTCGAGTCGGGAAACACCATATATTTT.

The CDR3 sequence is CASSFSSAEQFF. The CDR3 DNA reads TGTGCCAGCAGCTTTAGTAGTGCTGAGCAGTTCTTC. This chain connects TRBV5-6 to TRBJ2-1; D remains unclear. CDR1 is SGHDT, CDR2 YYEEEE, per germline. With 2 bases removed from V and 9 bases from J, the gap between germline ends came to 9 bases. The CDR3 totals 12 residues.

This rearrangement joins TRBV10-3 to TRBJ2-7; D is tentatively TRBD1 or TRBD2 (5 bases each). Trimming took 8 bases from V and 5 from J, leaving 19 bases between them. This CDR3 is built from 14 residues. The germline V gene encodes CDR1 ENHRY and CDR2 SYGVKD. As DNA, the CDR3 is TGTGCCATCGGCAAGACTGGGGGTGGGAACGAGCAGTACTTC. It codes for CAIGKTGGGNEQYF.

Within the sample, this clone is medium-sized. This chain uses TRBV7-6 with TRBJ2-7, with TRBD2 matching over 14 bases. The germline V gene has CDR1 SGHVS and CDR2 FNYEAQ. V shed 4 bases and J 4 bases; nucleotides not matched to a gene: 6. This CDR3 is 16 amino acids long. The CDR3, as DNA: TGTGCCAGCAGCTCGGGAGGGACTAGCGGGAGTTACGAGCAGTACTTC. It specifies CASSSGGTSGSYEQYF.

J is TRBJ2-5 and V is TRBV11-2; 9 nucleotides align to TRBD2. With V trimmed by 4 bases and J by 5 bases, 5 bases remained unmatched. Germline-derived CDR1 and CDR2 are SGHAT and FQNNGV. This CDR3 contains 14 residues. In nucleotides, the CDR3 is TGTGCCAGCAGCTGGGCTAGCGGGACGGAGACCCAGTACTTC. Amino acids: CASSWASGTETQYF.

The CDR3 here is CASSSLAAQETQYF. For the CDR3, the DNA is TGTGCCAGCAGCTCACTAGCGGCCCAAGAGACCCAGTACTTC. This sequence joins TRBV7-2 and TRBJ2-5; 8 positions agree with TRBD2. Germline-derived CDR1 and CDR2 are SGHTA and FQGNSA. Trimming cost V 4 bases and J 1 base; bases outside gene matches: 2. The CDR3 is 14 residues long.

The rearrangement uses TRBV5-5 and TRBJ1-2; D may be TRBD1 (6 bases). Germline V gene data show CDR1 as SGHKS and CDR2 as YYEKEE (reference sequence). The germline V and J ends were trimmed by 3 bases and 4 bases, with 19 bases remaining between them. The CDR3 sequence is 16 residues long. The CDR3 here is CASSSPNRAGPYGYTF. Written as DNA, the CDR3 is TGTGCCAGCAGCTCCCCCAACAGGGCTGGTCCCTATGGCTACACCTTC. The full variable domain, its missing parts supplied by reference TRBV5-5 and TRBJ1-2, is DAGVTQSPTHLIKTRGQQVTLRCSPISGHKSVSWYQQVLGQGPQFIFQYYEKEERGRGNFPDRFSARQFPNYSSELNVNALLLGDSALYLCASSSPNRAGPYGYTFGSGTRLTVV.

This chain joins TRBV7-7 and TRBJ2-2; unclear D gene. The V gene's germline CDR1 is SSHAT and CDR2 FNYEAQ (reference sequence). Trimming pared 11 bases from V and 1 base from J, leaving 5 bases between. This CDR3 has 11 amino acids. The CDR3 spells CASGNTGELFF. As DNA, the CDR3 is TGTGCCTCAGGGAACACCGGGGAGCTGTTTTTT.

The chain links TRBV28 to TRBJ2-7, with D perhaps matching TRBD2 (5 bases). Looked up from germline, CDR1 is MDHEN and CDR2 is SYDVKM. The CDR3 has 16 residues. Trimming cost V 5 bases and J 4 bases, with 21 bases left between them. The DNA for the CDR3 is TGTGCCAGCAGTGGCGGGCCGGCTGACCCTTTTTACGAGCAGTACTTC. It translates to CASSGGPADPFYEQYF.

This chain connects TRBV27 to TRBJ1-1; D not certain. This CDR3 has 12 residues. Germline V CDR1 and CDR2: MNHEY, SMNVEV (reference sequence). V dropped 6 bases and J dropped 11 bases, with 16 bases sitting between them. The DNA of the CDR3 is TGTGCCAGCAGCTCCAGAGGAGTTGGGGCTTTCTTT. Translation gives CASSSRGVGAFF.

The CDR3: CASSFLQATNEKLFF. In nucleotides, the CDR3 is TGTGCCAGCAGTTTCCTACAGGCAACTAATGAAAAACTGTTTTTT. V usage is TRBV28 and J usage is TRBJ1-4; a possible D gene is TRBD1 (5 bases). V was pared by 3 bases and J by 0 bases, with 8 bases between. Germline loops: CDR1 MDHEN, CDR2 SYDVKM. CDR3 length: 15 amino acids.

V gene TRBV19 combines with J gene TRBJ2-1; D is unresolved. Germline values: CDR1 LNHDA, CDR2 SQIVND (reference sequence). Trimming removed 6 bases from V and 8 bases from J, with 14 bases in between. The CDR3 extends over 13 amino acids. The CDR3 reads CASRLVGRDEQFF. The CDR3, as DNA: TGTGCCAGTAGGCTAGTGGGTCGTGATGAGCAGTTCTTC.

The rearrangement uses TRBV7-9 and TRBJ2-7; D is possibly TRBD2 (5 bases). Trimming removed 6 bases from V and 6 bases from J, with 12 bases in between. CDR3 length: 12 residues. The germline CDR1 and CDR2 sequences are SEHNR and FQNEAQ (reference sequence). The CDR3 nucleotides are TGTGCCAGCAGTCATACTAGTGCCGAGCAGTACTTC. This translates into CASSHTSAEQYF.

The V gene is TRBV5-1, the J gene TRBJ2-5; D may correspond to TRBD1 or TRBD2 (6 bases each). V lost 0 bases, J lost 4 bases, and 16 bases lay in between. The CDR3 spans 16 residues. Germline assignment: CDR1 SGHRS and CDR2 YFSETQ. Here the CDR3 DNA reads TGCGCCAGCAGCTTGGGATTCACAGGGACTGGAGAGACCCAGTACTTC. It codes for CASSLGFTGTGETQYF.